Sequencing of this TCR beta chain was carried out in a study of T cells in Graves' hyperthyroidism and ophthalmopathy. RNA transcripts served as the template for amplifying TCR beta CDR3 regions. The study used the HTBI primer set for a first-round RT-PCR of the TCR CDR3. TCRdb reprocessed the multiplex PCR reads with MiXCR, giving one entry per CDR3 protein. The data contain approximately 200,000 distinct CDR3 sequences, about a sixth of them singletons. There are 14 residues in the CDR3. Germline CDR1 and CDR2: SGHDT and YYEEEE. Trimming left V 4 bases short and J 0 bases short, with 8 bases between. Using approximately 10 ml of fresh peripheral blood, PBMCs were prepared.

Sequenced sample: blood. The source of this sequence is a man aged 40-49 years with Graves' hyperthyroidism. This rearrangement joins TRBV5-6 to TRBJ2-4; D may be TRBD2 (6 bases). The CDR3 DNA sequence: TGTGCCAGCAGCGTGGGACTAGCCAAAAACATTCAGTACTTC. It specifies CASSVGLAKNIQYF.